Shown below are 11 T cell receptor beta chains from a single sample sequenced in a study of tumor-infiltrating lymphocytes in oesophageal squamous cell carcinoma. In TCRdb, the PCR reads were re-called with MiXCR into one record per CDR3 protein. The sample records about 16,000 distinct CDR3 sequences, 45% to 50% being singletons. Input material: esophageal tumor tissue. These receptor sequences come from a male donor with esophageal squamous cell carcinoma.

To note about this clonotype: A much more abundant neighbour one base away suggests this may be a read error. CDR3 residues: CANSDSTNTGELFF. The CDR3 DNA is TGTGCCAACAGTGACTCGACGAACACCGGGGAGCTGTTTTTT. The rearrangement uses TRBV6-4 and TRBJ2-2; D is unclear. Germline CDR1 is MRHNA and CDR2 is SNTAGT. This CDR3 has 14 amino acids.

By share of the sample, this clonotype is medium-sized. The V gene is TRBV7-8, the J gene TRBJ2-3, with unresolved D. CDR1 is SGHVS and CDR2 is FQNEAQ in the germline V gene. V lost 4 bases and J 2 bases, leaving 19 bases between the germline ends. The CDR3 spans 17 residues. This CDR3 reads CASSSRAFARSTDTQYF. In DNA, the CDR3 is TGTGCCAGCAGCTCCCGGGCATTCGCGCGGTCCACAGATACGCAGTATTTT.

This clonotype was counted a single time. The rearrangement uses TRBV7-2 and TRBJ2-1; D may be TRBD1 (6 bases). Judging by the DNA end, TRBJ2-7 fits better; the J call may be wrong. This CDR3 region has 20 residues. CDR1 and CDR2 (germline): SGHTA, FQGNSA. This chain's CDR3 is CASRPDSAETRDPVTYEQYF. In DNA form, the CDR3 reads TGTGCCAGCAGACCGGACAGCGCGGAGACAAGAGACCCAGTTACCTACGAGCAGTACTTC.

This clonotype showed up many times. This CDR3 fails to terminate in the conserved phenylalanine or tryptophan, so it likely reflects a read error. It is unclear where the CDR3 begins or ends on the DNA, so no DNA is shown, and the CDR3 is as TCRdb lists it. This sequence joins TRBV7-3 and TRBJ2-6; TRBD1, the D gene given by the table, was not confirmed from the DNA. The CDR3 totals 8 residues, both ends included. Germline CDR1 reads SGHTA; CDR2 reads FQGTGA. The CDR3: CASSLGRT.

To note about this clonotype: Compared with germline, one end of the junction differs, possibly owing to a read error. J is TRBJ2-3 and V is TRBV7-6, with 14 nucleotides matching TRBD2. In germline, CDR1 is SGHVS, CDR2 FNYEAQ. This CDR3 contains 16 residues. The CDR3 DNA sequence: TGTGCCAGCAGCTTGACTAGCGGGGGGGCCCCGGATGAGCAGTTCTTT. It translates to CASSLTSGGAPDEQFF.

This chain joins TRBV7-3 and TRBJ2-5; 8 nucleotides agree with TRBD1. V lost 1 base and J lost 5; bases outside the gene matches: 6. Germline V gives CDR1 SGHTA, CDR2 FQGTGA. The CDR3 is 15 amino acids. The CDR3 region is CASSLMGTGGETQYF. CDR3 sequence (DNA): TGTGCCAGCAGCTTAATGGGGACAGGCGGGGAGACCCAGTACTTC. Full variable domain (rest looked up from reference TRBV7-3 and TRBJ2-5): GAGVSQTPSNKVTEKGKYVELRCDPISGHTALYWYRQSLGQGPEFLIYFQGTGAADDSGLPNDRFFAVRPEGSVSTLKIQRTERGDSAVYLCASSLMGTGGETQYFGPGTRLLVL.

In this sample, this clonotype is medium-sized. The V gene is TRBV7-2, the J gene TRBJ2-7; 8 bases match TRBD1. The CDR3 is 14 residues long. After removal of 5 bases from V and 1 base from J, the junction contained 4 bases not matched to a gene. The germline V gene encodes CDR1 SGHTA and CDR2 FQGNSA. In nucleotides, the CDR3 is TGTGCCAGCAGCGTGTGGACAGGGTCCTACGAGCAGTACTTC. Translated, it gives CASSVWTGSYEQYF.

This clonotype was seen a handful of times. This chain connects TRBV29-1 to TRBJ1-4, with D unresolved. Trimming took 4 bases from V and 3 from J, leaving 9 bases between them. Germline-derived CDR1 and CDR2 are SQVTM and ANQGSEA. The CDR3 runs to 13 residues. The CDR3 bases are TGCAGCGTTGTATATGGATCTAATGAAAAACTGTTTTTT. It codes for CSVVYGSNEKLFF.

The chain recombines TRBV7-9 with TRBJ2-3; D is possibly TRBD1 (5 bases). The germline CDR1 and CDR2 sequences are SEHNR and FQNEAQ (reference sequence). The CDR3 spans 16 residues. V lost 1 base and J lost 1, with 12 bases in between. The CDR3, as DNA: TGTGCCAGCAGCTTAGAGAGCAGGGTAGGCACAGATACGCAGTATTTT. This codes for CASSLESRVGTDTQYF.

There are many counts of this clonotype. The CDR3 DNA sequence: TGTGCCAGCAGTTTAGGGGGGGGACAGGGAACCTACGAGCAGTACTTC. Translating gives CASSLGGGQGTYEQYF. The V gene is TRBV12-3 or TRBV12-4, the J gene TRBJ2-7, with 9 bases aligning to TRBD1. CDR3 length equals 16 residues. Unmatched junction bases numbered 6, after V lost 1 base and J lost 2 bases.

The rearrangement links TRBV10-1 to TRBJ2-3; 13 bases fit TRBD2. The trim removed 3 bases at V and 4 bases at J, leaving 4 bases unmatched. Germline V gene lookup returns CDR1 WNHNN and CDR2 SYGVQD (reference sequence). The CDR3 spans 16 residues. The CDR3 DNA reads TGCGCCAGCAGTGATTCGACTAGCGGGAGGCCAGATACGCAGTATTTT. Protein product: CASSDSTSGRPDTQYF.